This is a list of T cell receptor beta chains from one sample in a study of long-term antiretroviral therapy in people with HIV. Sequencing used immunoSEQ multiplex PCR; TCRdb keeps in-frame clones, though not all of them. The table has 23,000 or so clones, 76% seen once. The sample was unsorted PBMCs, taken 0.5 years after starting antiretroviral therapy. The source is a woman between 40 and 55 years old with HIV. The CDR3 runs from the conserved cysteine through the conserved F or W. A D gene is named only where the DNA matches it firmly.

j_call d_call v_call cdr3_aa cdr3_nt
TRBJ1-2 TRBD1 TRBV11-2 CASSLELTGGDYGYTF TGTGCCAGCAGCTTAGAATTAACAGGGGGGGATTATGGCTACACCTTC
TRBJ1-4 - TRBV9 CASSPGGPNEKLFF TGTGCCAGCAGCCCGGGGGGGCCGAATGAAAAACTGTTTTTT
TRBJ2-1 - TRBV12-5 CASGGAAHNEQFF TGTGCTAGTGGAGGAGCAGCCCACAATGAGCAGTTCTTC
TRBJ2-7 - TRBV10-3 CAISESVMETDPYEQYF TGTGCCATCAGTGAGTCGGTGATGGAGACAGACCCCTACGAGCAGTACTTC
TRBJ2-5 TRBD2 TRBV19 CASTQTGGGETQYF TGTGCCAGTACTCAAACCGGGGGGGGTGAGACCCAGTACTTC
TRBJ2-7 - TRBV7-2 CASSLSGSEQYF TGTGCCAGCAGCTTAAGTGGGTCCGAGCAGTACTTC
TRBJ1-2 - TRBV6-5 CASSYSIRGNGYTF TGTGCCAGCAGTTACTCGATAAGGGGAAATGGCTACACCTTC
TRBJ1-5 - TRBV7-2 CASRGTRGGPQHF TGTGCCAGCAGGGGGACTCGAGGGGGGCCCCAGCATTTT
TRBJ2-1 TRBD1 TRBV5-1 CASSSDREQFF TGCGCCAGCAGCTCTGACAGGGAACAGTTCTTC
TRBJ1-3 - TRBV7-3 CATPLGMGSGNTIYF TGTGCCACCCCCCTGGGTATGGGGTCTGGAAACACCATATATTTT
TRBJ1-6 - TRBV4-1 CASRLGTTDNSPLHF TGCGCCAGCAGGCTAGGGACAACAGATAATTCACCCCTCCACTTT